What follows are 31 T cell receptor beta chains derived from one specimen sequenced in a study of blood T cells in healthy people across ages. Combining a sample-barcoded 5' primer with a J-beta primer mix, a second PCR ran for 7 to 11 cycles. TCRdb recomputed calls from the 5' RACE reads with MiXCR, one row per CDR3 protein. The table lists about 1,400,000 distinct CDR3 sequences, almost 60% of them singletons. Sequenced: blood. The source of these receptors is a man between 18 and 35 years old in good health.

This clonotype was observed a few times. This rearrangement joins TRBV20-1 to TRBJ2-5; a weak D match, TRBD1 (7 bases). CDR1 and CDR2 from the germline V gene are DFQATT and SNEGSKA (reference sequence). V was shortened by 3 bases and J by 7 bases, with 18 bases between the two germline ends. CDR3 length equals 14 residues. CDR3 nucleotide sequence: TGCAGTGCTAGGGGTAGCAGGGGGGTCCGGACCCAGTACTTC. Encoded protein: CSARGSRGVRTQYF.

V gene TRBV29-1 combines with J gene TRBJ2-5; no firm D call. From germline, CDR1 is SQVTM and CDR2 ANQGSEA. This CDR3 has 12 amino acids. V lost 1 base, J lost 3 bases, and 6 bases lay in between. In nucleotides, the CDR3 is TGCAGCGTTGAAGGACTCAAAGAGACCCAGTACTTC. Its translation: CSVEGLKETQYF.

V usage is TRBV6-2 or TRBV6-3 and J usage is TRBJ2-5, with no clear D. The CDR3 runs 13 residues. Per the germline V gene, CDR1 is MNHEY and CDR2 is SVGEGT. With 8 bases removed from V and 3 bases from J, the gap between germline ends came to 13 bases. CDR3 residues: CASLNSVKETQYF. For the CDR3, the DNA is TGTGCCAGCCTCAACAGCGTGAAAGAGACCCAGTACTTC.

Here the CDR3 reads CASSSNPLGYFQETQYF. The CDR3 region has the DNA TGTGCCAGCAGCTCAAATCCCCTCGGGTATTTTCAAGAGACCCAGTACTTC. The rearrangement links TRBV7-2 to TRBJ2-5; D is unclear. The V gene's germline CDR1 is SGHTA and CDR2 FQGNSA. The CDR3 runs 17 residues. V was clipped by 4 bases and J by 2 bases, with 20 bases between them. Combining the CDR3 with reference TRBV7-2 and TRBJ2-5 gives the whole variable domain GAGVSQSPSNKVTEKGKDVELRCDPISGHTALYWYRQSLGQGLEFLIYFQGNSAPDKSGLPSDRFSAERTGGSVSTLTIQRTQQEDSAVYLCASSSNPLGYFQETQYFGPGTRLLVL.

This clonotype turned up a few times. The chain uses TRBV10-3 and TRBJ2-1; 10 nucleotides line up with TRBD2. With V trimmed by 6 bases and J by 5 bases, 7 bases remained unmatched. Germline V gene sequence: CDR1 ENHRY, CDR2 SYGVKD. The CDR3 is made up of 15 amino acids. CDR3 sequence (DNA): TGTGCCATCAGACCAGCGGGGGGGCCTAACAATGAGCAGTTCTTC. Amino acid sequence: CAIRPAGGPNNEQFF.

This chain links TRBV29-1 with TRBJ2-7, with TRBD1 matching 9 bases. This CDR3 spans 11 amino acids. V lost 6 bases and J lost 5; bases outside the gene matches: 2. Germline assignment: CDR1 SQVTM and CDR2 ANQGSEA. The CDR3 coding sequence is TGCAGCGTGGGACAGGGACACGAGCAGTACTTC. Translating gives CSVGQGHEQYF.

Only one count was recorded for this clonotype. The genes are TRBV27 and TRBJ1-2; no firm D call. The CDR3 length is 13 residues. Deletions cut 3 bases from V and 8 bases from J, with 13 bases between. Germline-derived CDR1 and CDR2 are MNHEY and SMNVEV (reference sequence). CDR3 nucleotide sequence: TGTGCCAGCAGTTTGGTTTCCCCAAGAGGCTACACCTTC. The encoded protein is CASSLVSPRGYTF.

The CDR3 DNA is TGCGCCAGCAGCCGACCTCCAGCAAAGCCCGGGACAGGACACAATGAGCAGTTCTTC. It translates to CASSRPPAKPGTGHNEQFF. V gene TRBV4-3 combines with J gene TRBJ2-1; the match to TRBD1 covers 8 bases. The V gene's germline CDR1 is LGHNA and CDR2 YSLEER. This CDR3 has 19 amino acids. The V segment lost 4 bases and the J segment 5 bases; nucleotides outside the gene matches: 19.

The CDR3 region is CASTPNRDRLYEQYF. The CDR3 nucleotides read TGTGCCAGCACCCCCAACCGGGACAGACTCTACGAGCAGTACTTC. The J gene is TRBJ2-4, the V gene TRBV6-2 or TRBV6-3; 7 nucleotides agree with TRBD1. The J call is uncertain, as TRBJ2-7 better fits the DNA end. CDR3 length: 15 residues. Germline loops: CDR1 MNHEY, CDR2 SVGEGT.

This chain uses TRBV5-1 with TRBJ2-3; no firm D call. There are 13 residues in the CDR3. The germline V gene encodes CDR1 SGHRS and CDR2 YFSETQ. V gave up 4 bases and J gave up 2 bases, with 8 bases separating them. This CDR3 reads CASSTPLTDTQYF. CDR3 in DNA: TGCGCCAGCAGCACTCCCCTCACAGATACGCAGTATTTT.

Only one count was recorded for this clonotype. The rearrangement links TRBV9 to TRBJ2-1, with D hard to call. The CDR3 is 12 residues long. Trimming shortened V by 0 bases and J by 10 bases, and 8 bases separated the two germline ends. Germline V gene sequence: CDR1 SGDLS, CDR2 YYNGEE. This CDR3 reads CASSVDKWEQFF. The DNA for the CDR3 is TGTGCCAGCAGCGTAGATAAGTGGGAGCAGTTCTTC. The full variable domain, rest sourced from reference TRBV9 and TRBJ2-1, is DSGVTQTPKHLITATGQRVTLRCSPRSGDLSVYWYQQSLDQGLQFLIQYYNGEERAKGNILERFSAQQFPDLHSELNLSSLELGDSALYFCASSVDKWEQFFGPGTRLTVL.

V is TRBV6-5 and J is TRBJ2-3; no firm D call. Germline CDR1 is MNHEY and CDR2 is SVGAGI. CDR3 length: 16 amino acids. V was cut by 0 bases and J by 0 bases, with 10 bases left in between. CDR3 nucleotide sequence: TGTGCCAGCAGTTACTCATGGGGTTCCAGCACAGATACGCAGTATTTT. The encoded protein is CASSYSWGSSTDTQYF.

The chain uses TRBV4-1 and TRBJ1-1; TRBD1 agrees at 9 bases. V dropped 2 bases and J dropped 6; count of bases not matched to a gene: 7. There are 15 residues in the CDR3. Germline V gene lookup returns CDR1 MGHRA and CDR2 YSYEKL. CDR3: CASSQFGQGSPEAFF. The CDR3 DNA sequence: TGCGCCAGCAGCCAATTCGGACAGGGGTCCCCTGAAGCTTTCTTT.

The CDR3 reads CATSGRSDYGYTF. The CDR3 nucleotides read TGTGCCACCAGTGGGAGATCGGACTATGGCTACACCTTC. This rearrangement joins TRBV24-1 to TRBJ1-2; D uncertain. This CDR3 is 13 amino acids long. Germline CDR1 is KGHDR and CDR2 is SFDVKD. Trimming took 5 bases from V and 3 from J, leaving 9 bases between them.

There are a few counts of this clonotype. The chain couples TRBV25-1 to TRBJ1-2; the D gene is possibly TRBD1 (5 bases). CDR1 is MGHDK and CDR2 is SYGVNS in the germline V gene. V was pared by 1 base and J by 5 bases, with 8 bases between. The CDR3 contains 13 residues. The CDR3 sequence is CASSELGGYGYTF. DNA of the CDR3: TGTGCCAGCAGTGAATTGGGGGGGTATGGCTACACCTTC.

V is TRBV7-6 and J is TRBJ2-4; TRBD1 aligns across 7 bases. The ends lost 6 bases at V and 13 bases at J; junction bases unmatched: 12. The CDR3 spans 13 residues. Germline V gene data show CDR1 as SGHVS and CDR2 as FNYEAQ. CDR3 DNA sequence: TGTGCCAGCAGTGCATACAGGGGATGGGAGCAGTACTTC. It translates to CASSAYRGWEQYF.

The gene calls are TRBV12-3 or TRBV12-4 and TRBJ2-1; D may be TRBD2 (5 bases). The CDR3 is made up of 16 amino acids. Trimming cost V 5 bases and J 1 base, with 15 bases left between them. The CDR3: CASSPAYTGSYNEQFF. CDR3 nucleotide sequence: TGTGCCAGCAGTCCTGCATATACGGGGTCCTACAATGAGCAGTTCTTC.

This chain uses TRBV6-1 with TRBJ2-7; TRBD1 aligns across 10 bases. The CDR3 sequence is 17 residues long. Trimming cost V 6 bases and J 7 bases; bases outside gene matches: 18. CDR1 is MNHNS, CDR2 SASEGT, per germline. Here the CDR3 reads CASRRNFPGQGTLEQYF. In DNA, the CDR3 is TGTGCCAGCAGACGAAATTTTCCGGGACAGGGGACCCTTGAGCAGTACTTC.

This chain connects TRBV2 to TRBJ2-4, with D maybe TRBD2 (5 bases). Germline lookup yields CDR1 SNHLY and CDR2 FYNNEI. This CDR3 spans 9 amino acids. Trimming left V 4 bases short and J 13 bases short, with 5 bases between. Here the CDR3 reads CASSGEQYF. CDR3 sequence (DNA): TGTGCCAGCAGTGGGGAGCAGTACTTC.

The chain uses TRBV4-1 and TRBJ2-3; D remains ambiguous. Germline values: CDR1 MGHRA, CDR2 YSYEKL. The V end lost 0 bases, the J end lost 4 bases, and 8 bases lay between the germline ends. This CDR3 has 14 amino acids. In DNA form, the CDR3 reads TGCGCCAGCAGCCAAGACGTGAGAGCAGATACGCAGTATTTT. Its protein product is CASSQDVRADTQYF.

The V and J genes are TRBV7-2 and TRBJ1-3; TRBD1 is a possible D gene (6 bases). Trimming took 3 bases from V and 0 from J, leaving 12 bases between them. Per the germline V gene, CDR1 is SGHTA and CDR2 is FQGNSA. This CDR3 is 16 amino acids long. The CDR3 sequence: CASSLNTGSSGNTIYF. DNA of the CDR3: TGTGCCAGCAGCTTGAACACAGGGTCCTCTGGAAACACCATATATTTT. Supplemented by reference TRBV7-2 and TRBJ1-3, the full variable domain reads GAGVSQSPSNKVTEKGKDVELRCDPISGHTALYWYRQSLGQGLEFLIYFQGNSAPDKSGLPSDRFSAERTGGSVSTLTIQRTQQEDSAVYLCASSLNTGSSGNTIYFGEGSWLTVV.

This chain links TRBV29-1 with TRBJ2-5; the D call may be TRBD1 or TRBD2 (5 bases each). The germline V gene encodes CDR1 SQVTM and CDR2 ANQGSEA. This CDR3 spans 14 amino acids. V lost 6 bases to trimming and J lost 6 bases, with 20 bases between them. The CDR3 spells CSVLDFQGEKTQYF. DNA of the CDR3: TGCAGCGTCCTGGACTTCCAGGGAGAAAAGACCCAGTACTTC. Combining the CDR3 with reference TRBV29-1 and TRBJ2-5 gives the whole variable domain SAVISQKPSRDICQRGTSLTIQCQVDSQVTMMFWYRQQPGQSLTLIATANQGSEATYESGFVIDKFPISRPNLTFSTLTVSNMSPEDSSIYLCSVLDFQGEKTQYFGPGTRLLVL.

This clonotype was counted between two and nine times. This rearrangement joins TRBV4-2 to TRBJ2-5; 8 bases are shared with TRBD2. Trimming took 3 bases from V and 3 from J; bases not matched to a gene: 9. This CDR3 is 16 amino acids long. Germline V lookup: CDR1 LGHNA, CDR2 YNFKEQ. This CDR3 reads CASSHILTSEKETQYF. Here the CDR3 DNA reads TGTGCCAGCAGCCACATCTTGACTAGCGAGAAAGAGACCCAGTACTTC.

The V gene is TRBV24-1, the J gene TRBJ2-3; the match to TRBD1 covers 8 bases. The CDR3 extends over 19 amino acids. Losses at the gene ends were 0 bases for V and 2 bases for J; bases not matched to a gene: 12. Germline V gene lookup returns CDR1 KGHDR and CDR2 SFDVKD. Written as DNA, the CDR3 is TGTGCCACCAGTGATTTGCAGTCGAGGGCAGGGGGCCTCACAGATACGCAGTATTTT. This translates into CATSDLQSRAGGLTDTQYF.

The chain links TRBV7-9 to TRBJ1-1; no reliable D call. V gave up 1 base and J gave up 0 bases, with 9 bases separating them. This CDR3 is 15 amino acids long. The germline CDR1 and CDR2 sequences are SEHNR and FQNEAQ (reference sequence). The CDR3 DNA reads TGTGCCAGCAGCTTAGAGTCGTGGGTGAACACTGAAGCTTTCTTT. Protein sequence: CASSLESWVNTEAFF.

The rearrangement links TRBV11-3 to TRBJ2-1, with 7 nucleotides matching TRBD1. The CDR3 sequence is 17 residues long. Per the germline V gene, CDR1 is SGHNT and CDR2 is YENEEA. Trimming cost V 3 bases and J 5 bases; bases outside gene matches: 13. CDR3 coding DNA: TGTGCCAGCAGCTTTAGGGGCCTGGGGACAGCTAACAATGAGCAGTTCTTC. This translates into CASSFRGLGTANNEQFF.

Written as DNA, the CDR3 is TGCAGTGCTAGGGGGGGACAGGGGAACACTGAAGCTTTCTTT. Translated: CSARGGQGNTEAFF. This chain joins TRBV20-1 and TRBJ1-1, with 9 bases fitting TRBD1. The CDR3 totals 14 residues. Per the germline V gene, CDR1 is DFQATT and CDR2 is SNEGSKA (reference sequence). The junction had 3 bases not matched to a gene; V was cut back by 3 bases and J by 1 base.

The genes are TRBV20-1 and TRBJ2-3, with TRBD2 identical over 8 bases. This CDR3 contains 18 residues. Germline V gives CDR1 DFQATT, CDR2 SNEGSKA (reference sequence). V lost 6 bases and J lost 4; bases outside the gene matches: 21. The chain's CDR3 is CSARRITGTRDNPDTQYF. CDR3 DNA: TGCAGTGCCCGTCGAATCACCGGGACTAGGGATAACCCAGATACGCAGTATTTT.

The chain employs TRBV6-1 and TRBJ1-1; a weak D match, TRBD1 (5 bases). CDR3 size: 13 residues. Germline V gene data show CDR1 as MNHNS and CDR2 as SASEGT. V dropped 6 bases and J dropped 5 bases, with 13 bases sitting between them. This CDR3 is CASRVRAGTEAFF. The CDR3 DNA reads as TGTGCCAGCAGGGTCAGGGCAGGGACTGAAGCTTTCTTT.

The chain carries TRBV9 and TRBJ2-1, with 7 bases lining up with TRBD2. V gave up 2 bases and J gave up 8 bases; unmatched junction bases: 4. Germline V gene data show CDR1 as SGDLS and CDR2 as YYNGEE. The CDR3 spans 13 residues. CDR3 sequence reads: CASSVEGGDEQFF. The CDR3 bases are TGTGCCAGCAGCGTGGAGGGAGGGGATGAGCAGTTCTTC.

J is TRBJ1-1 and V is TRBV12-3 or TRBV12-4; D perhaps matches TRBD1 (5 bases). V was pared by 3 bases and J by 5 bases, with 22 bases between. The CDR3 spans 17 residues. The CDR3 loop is CASSLGPPWEGRTEAFF. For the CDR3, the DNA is TGTGCCAGCAGTTTGGGCCCCCCTTGGGAGGGGAGGACTGAAGCTTTCTTT.